This entry lists 32 T cell receptor beta chains sequenced from one sample in a study of blood T cell repertoires in COVID-19. Produced via immunoSEQ multiplex PCR; TCRdb's table is partial and in-frame only. Among approximately 12,000 clones listed, roughly 80% were seen once. The sequenced sample was peripheral blood. All receptors come from an elderly man with acute or convalescent COVID-19.

This clone was seen more than once but under ten times. The chain links TRBV7-2 to TRBJ2-5, with 8 bases matching TRBD2. Germline loops: CDR1 SGHTA, CDR2 FQGNSA. The J segment lost 1 base and the V segment lost 5 bases, leaving 9 bases of the junction unmatched. CDR3 length: 16 amino acids. CDR3 coding DNA: TGTGCCAGCAGCCCCGCCGGGAGGGGCTCCCAAGAGACCCAGTACTTC. Protein: CASSPAGRGSQETQYF.

The chain carries TRBV19 and TRBJ2-1, with 8 bases aligning to TRBD1. Germline lookup yields CDR1 LNHDA and CDR2 SQIVND (reference sequence). This CDR3 contains 13 residues. After removal of 3 bases from V and 7 bases from J, the junction contained 2 bases not matched to a gene. CDR3 coding DNA: TGTGCCAGTAGTATCGGACAGGGTAATGAGCAGTTCTTC. Amino acids: CASSIGQGNEQFF.

This clone has a single count. The rearrangement uses TRBV6-5 and TRBJ1-6; no reliable D call. V gave up 1 base and J gave up 9 bases, with 10 bases separating them. Germline assignment: CDR1 MNHEY and CDR2 SVGAGI. This CDR3 region has 14 residues. CDR3 nucleotide sequence: TGTGCCAGCAGTTACTACTCTACGGGTTCACCCCTCCACTTT. Its protein product is CASSYYSTGSPLHF.

This clone was seen only a few times. The gene calls are TRBV7-2 and TRBJ2-1; D gene unclear. The V end lost 1 base, the J end lost 8 bases, and 15 bases lay between the germline ends. The CDR3 is made up of 15 amino acids. The germline CDR1 and CDR2 sequences are SGHTA and FQGNSA. CDR3 sequence reads: CASSLGGDPIYEQFF. The CDR3 bases are TGTGCCAGCAGCTTAGGCGGAGACCCGATCTATGAGCAGTTCTTC.

CDR3 region: CASSQATGIEAFF. CDR3 DNA: TGTGCCAGCAGCCAAGCTACAGGTATTGAAGCTTTCTTT. V is TRBV3-1 (or the pseudogene TRBV3-2) and J is TRBJ1-1; TRBD1 is a possible D gene (5 bases). This CDR3 has 13 amino acids. In germline, CDR1 is LGHDT, CDR2 YNNKEL (reference sequence). V gave up 1 base and J gave up 7 bases, with 10 bases separating them.

V is TRBV3-1 (or the pseudogene TRBV3-2) and J is TRBJ2-1; TRBD2 aligns across 7 bases. Trimming removed 11 bases from V and 5 bases from J; junction bases left unmatched: 15. The CDR3 consists of 15 residues. Germline V lookup: CDR1 LGHDT, CDR2 YNNKEL (reference sequence). The CDR3 loop reads CASLPGRGRHNEQFF. The CDR3 DNA reads as TGTGCCTCCCTACCAGGGCGGGGGAGACACAATGAGCAGTTCTTC.

The CDR3 DNA sequence: TGTGCCAGCACGGTACAACCGAACACCGGGGAGCTGTTTTTT. Protein product: CASTVQPNTGELFF. J is TRBJ2-2 and V is TRBV7-9; D is ambiguous. The CDR3 extends over 14 amino acids. The germline gives CDR1 SEHNR, CDR2 FQNEAQ (reference sequence). V was trimmed by 7 bases and J by 0 bases, leaving 9 bases between them.

The CDR3 loop is CASSSQGSRFSEQFF. Here the CDR3 DNA reads TGTGCCAGTAGTAGTCAGGGGTCAAGGTTCAGTGAGCAGTTCTTC. V and J are TRBV19 and TRBJ2-1, with a weak D call TRBD1 (6 bases). The CDR3 is 15 residues long. Trimming stripped 4 bases from V and 9 bases from J, with 19 bases between. Germline loops: CDR1 LNHDA, CDR2 SQIVND (reference sequence).

The V call is TRBV19, the J call TRBJ2-3, with TRBD2 identical over 7 bases. The CDR3 has 14 amino acids. CDR1 is LNHDA and CDR2 is SQIVND in the germline V gene (reference sequence). V gave up 6 bases and J gave up 3 bases; unmatched junction bases: 6. Here the CDR3 reads CASRREGRTDTQYF. CDR3 nucleotides: TGTGCCAGTAGAAGGGAGGGTAGGACAGATACGCAGTATTTT.

Notes on this clone: The sample has other DNA sequences that encode this CDR3 too. The rearrangement joins TRBV10-3 to TRBJ2-2, with TRBD1 identical over 7 bases. The CDR3 loop spans 16 amino acids. V lost 3 bases to trimming and J lost 1 base; unmatched junction nucleotides: 5. The germline CDR1 and CDR2 sequences are ENHRY and SYGVKD. The CDR3 DNA reads as TGTGCCATCAGTGACAGCGCAGGGGGGAACACCGGGGAGCTGTTTTTT. Protein product: CAISDSAGGNTGELFF.

The chain carries TRBV2 and TRBJ1-2; TRBD1 matches at 8 bases. Germline lookup yields CDR1 SNHLY and CDR2 FYNNEI. The CDR3 has 13 residues. The trim removed 8 bases at V and 5 bases at J, leaving 7 bases unmatched. The CDR3 here is CASGGQAFYGYTF. CDR3 coding DNA: TGTGCCAGCGGGGGACAGGCTTTTTATGGCTACACCTTC.

The chain employs TRBV9 and TRBJ2-1, with 7 bases aligning to TRBD2. The CDR3 covers 14 residues. Germline loops: CDR1 SGDLS, CDR2 YYNGEE. J was trimmed by 6 bases and V by 3 bases; bases with no gene match: 6. CDR3 in DNA: TGTGCCAGCAGCGGGAGACTAGCTCTCAATGAGCAGTTCTTC. It codes for CASSGRLALNEQFF.

CDR3 in DNA: TGTGCCAGCAGTATACTAGCGGGGTTCTACAATGAGCAGTTCTTC. Translation gives CASSILAGFYNEQFF. V gene TRBV2 combines with J gene TRBJ2-1; 10 bases map to TRBD2. This CDR3 spans 15 amino acids. Germline lookup yields CDR1 SNHLY and CDR2 FYNNEI. After removal of 5 bases from V and 3 bases from J, the junction contained 4 bases not matched to a gene.

CDR3 bases: TGCAGCGTTGAGGGCAGGGGGCGTGACTACACCTTC. Protein: CSVEGRGRDYTF. This chain links TRBV29-1 with TRBJ1-2; the match to TRBD1 covers 8 bases. V trimming: 3 bases; J trimming: 10 bases; junction bases outside the gene matches: 7. The CDR3 contains 12 residues. The V gene's germline CDR1 is SQVTM and CDR2 ANQGSEA.

This chain joins TRBV3-1 (or the pseudogene TRBV3-2) and TRBJ1-3, with 8 nucleotides matching TRBD1. Germline CDR1 reads LGHDT; CDR2 reads YNNKEL (reference sequence). V trimming: 4 bases; J trimming: 0 bases; junction bases outside the gene matches: 2. The CDR3 length is 15 residues. The CDR3: CASSPTGGSGNTIYF. The CDR3 nucleotides are TGTGCCAGCAGCCCCACAGGGGGCTCTGGAAACACCATATATTTT.

This clone was seen a handful of times. V gene TRBV30 combines with J gene TRBJ1-1; D is perhaps TRBD1 (5 bases). Germline-derived CDR1 and CDR2 are GTSNPN and SVGIG (reference sequence). This CDR3 region has 13 residues. Trimming took off 5 bases at V and 2 bases at J, with 12 bases between the two ends. In nucleotides, the CDR3 is TGTGCCTGGGCGAGACAGATCAACACTGAAGCTTTCTTT. Amino acids: CAWARQINTEAFF. Full variable domain (missing parts from reference TRBV30 and TRBJ1-1): SQTIHQWPATLVQPVGSPLSLECTVEGTSNPNLYWYRQAAGRGLQLLFYSVGIGQISSEVPQNLSASRPQDRQFILSSKKLLLSDSGFYLCAWARQINTEAFFGQGTRLTVV.

The chain uses TRBV30 and TRBJ1-2; D is perhaps TRBD1 (5 bases). V was pared by 3 bases and J by 9 bases, with 11 bases between. The CDR3 consists of 11 residues. Germline V gene data show CDR1 as GTSNPN and CDR2 as SVGIG (reference sequence). The CDR3: CAWRGGLSYTF. The CDR3 DNA reads as TGTGCCTGGAGGGGGGGTTTAAGCTACACCTTC. Full variable domain (outside the CDR3, taken from reference TRBV30 and TRBJ1-2): SQTIHQWPATLVQPVGSPLSLECTVEGTSNPNLYWYRQAAGRGLQLLFYSVGIGQISSEVPQNLSASRPQDRQFILSSKKLLLSDSGFYLCAWRGGLSYTFGSGTRLTVV.

In this sample, this clone turned up once. The V call is TRBV3-1 (or the pseudogene TRBV3-2), the J call TRBJ1-2; possibly TRBD1 for D (6 bases). This CDR3 spans 12 amino acids. The V gene lost 7 bases and the J gene lost 3 bases, with 9 bases spanning the gap. Germline CDR1 LGHDT, CDR2 YNNKEL (reference sequence). Written as DNA, the CDR3 is TGTGCCAGCAACGACAGGTACTATGGCTACACCTTC. It is translated as CASNDRYYGYTF.

The chain employs TRBV5-1 and TRBJ2-3; D not resolved. The length of the CDR3 is 16 residues. Looked up from germline, CDR1 is SGHRS and CDR2 is YFSETQ. Trimming removed 1 base from V and 0 bases from J, with 12 bases in between. The CDR3 here is CASSLSAIGSTDTQYF. In nucleotides, the CDR3 is TGCGCCAGCAGCTTGTCGGCTATCGGGAGCACAGATACGCAGTATTTT.

This sequence joins TRBV6-6 and TRBJ2-5; 11 bases line up with TRBD2. V was clipped by 5 bases and J by 2 bases; unmatched bases: 4. Germline loops: CDR1 MNHNY, CDR2 SVGAGI (reference sequence). The CDR3 contains 15 residues. CDR3 region: CASSTGLAAQETQYF. In nucleotides, the CDR3 is TGTGCCAGCAGTACGGGACTAGCGGCTCAAGAGACCCAGTACTTC.

Worth noting for this clone: At one boundary the junction diverges from the germline segment, which might be a read error. The CDR3 sequence: CASSHSKDYTNSALHF. The DNA of the CDR3 is TGTGCCAGCAGCCACTCAAAGGACTATACAAATTCAGCCCTCCACTTT. V is TRBV4-2 and J is TRBJ1-6; D gene ambiguous. Per the germline V gene, CDR1 is LGHNA and CDR2 is YNFKEQ. This CDR3 is built from 16 residues.

The chain recombines TRBV7-2 with TRBJ1-2, with a weak D call TRBD1 (6 bases). Trimming cost V 1 base and J 1 base, with 7 bases left between them. The CDR3 extends over 14 amino acids. Germline lookup yields CDR1 SGHTA and CDR2 FQGNSA. Here the CDR3 reads CASSLVDSNYGYTF. In DNA form, the CDR3 reads TGTGCCAGCAGCTTAGTGGACAGTAACTATGGCTACACCTTC.

The V gene is TRBV9, the J gene TRBJ1-4, with TRBD1 matching 7 bases. CDR3 length: 17 residues. Looked up from germline, CDR1 is SGDLS and CDR2 is YYNGEE. Trimming at V came to 5 bases and at J to 8 bases, leaving 18 bases not matched to a gene. The CDR3 reads CASSPDPFRQGWEKLFF. CDR3 nucleotides: TGTGCCAGCAGTCCTGACCCATTCAGACAGGGATGGGAAAAACTGTTTTTT.

The rearrangement links TRBV5-6 to TRBJ2-2, with 11 nucleotides matching TRBD2. Germline trimming cut 4 bases from V and 8 bases from J; bases unmatched to any gene: 10. CDR3 length: 16 residues. Germline V CDR1 and CDR2: SGHDT, YYEEEE. DNA of the CDR3: TGTGCCAGCAGCCTAGCGGGACTAGCGGAGTTGGGGGAGCTGTTTTTT. It specifies CASSLAGLAELGELFF.

The chain has TRBV28 and TRBJ1-2; D is unclear. The V gene lost 3 bases and the J gene lost 5 bases, with 7 bases spanning the gap. Germline CDR1 reads MDHEN; CDR2 reads SYDVKM. The CDR3 has 12 amino acids. The CDR3 loop reads CASSFSYYGYTF. CDR3 in DNA: TGTGCCAGCAGTTTCTCTTATTATGGCTACACCTTC.

CDR3 DNA sequence: TGTGCCAGCAGCCAAACAGGGGCCGATGAAGCTTTCTTT. It is translated as CASSQTGADEAFF. The chain uses TRBV3-1 (or the pseudogene TRBV3-2) and TRBJ1-1; 7 nucleotides match TRBD1. The CDR3 has 13 residues. Germline CDR1 and CDR2: LGHDT and YNNKEL (reference sequence). Germline trimming cut 2 bases from V and 7 bases from J; bases unmatched to any gene: 4.

The chain is built from TRBV6-5 and TRBJ1-6; tentative D call: TRBD1 (6 bases). Trimming removed 6 bases from V and 10 bases from J, with 16 bases in between. Germline V gene data show CDR1 as MNHEY and CDR2 as SVGAGI. CDR3 size: 14 residues. Here the CDR3 reads CASRPWSGVSPLHF. The CDR3, as DNA: TGTGCCAGCAGGCCCTGGTCAGGGGTCTCACCCCTCCACTTT.

This rearrangement joins TRBV5-1 to TRBJ2-5, with 9 bases aligning to TRBD1. The CDR3 is 16 amino acids. With V trimmed by 3 bases and J by 1 base, 7 bases remained unmatched. The germline CDR1 and CDR2 sequences are SGHRS and YFSETQ. The chain's CDR3 is CASSSSTGGPQETQYF. CDR3 in DNA: TGCGCCAGCAGCTCCTCCACAGGGGGCCCCCAAGAGACCCAGTACTTC.

This chain links TRBV30 with TRBJ1-3; 10 nucleotides line up with TRBD1. Per the germline V gene, CDR1 is GTSNPN and CDR2 is SVGIG (reference sequence). The CDR3 is 16 amino acids. V was clipped by 0 bases and J by 0 bases; unmatched bases: 2. The CDR3: CAWSVRDRGSGNTIYF. The CDR3 region has the DNA TGTGCCTGGAGTGTACGGGACAGGGGCTCTGGAAACACCATATATTTT.

The rearrangement links TRBV9 to TRBJ2-5, with TRBD2 matching 8 bases. Germline trimming cut 0 bases from V and 3 bases from J; bases unmatched to any gene: 1. The CDR3 covers 14 residues. Germline assignment: CDR1 SGDLS and CDR2 YYNGEE. The CDR3 DNA follows: TGTGCCAGCAGCGTAGCGGGGGGGAAAGAGACCCAGTACTTC. Amino acids: CASSVAGGKETQYF.

The chain employs TRBV5-5 and TRBJ1-1; TRBD1 matches at 7 bases. The CDR3 has 17 residues. V trimming: 1 base; J trimming: 0 bases; junction bases outside the gene matches: 9. CDR1 and CDR2 (germline): SGHKS, YYEKEE (reference sequence). CDR3 coding DNA: TGTGCCAGCAGCTTGTCGGCAGGGGGTAGGGTGAACACTGAAGCTTTCTTT. Residues: CASSLSAGGRVNTEAFF.

The chain is built from TRBV3-1 (or the pseudogene TRBV3-2) and TRBJ2-7; TRBD2 might be the D (5 bases). Trimming pared 2 bases from V and 4 bases from J, leaving 9 bases between. Germline CDR1 is LGHDT and CDR2 is YNNKEL (reference sequence). The length of the CDR3 is 13 residues. The chain's CDR3 is CASSQNRGYEQYF. The CDR3 nucleotides are TGTGCCAGCAGCCAAAATCGGGGTTACGAGCAGTACTTC.